Listed below are T cell receptor beta chains from one sample, sequenced in a study of T cell responses to AZD1222 COVID-19 vaccine. Generated by immunoSEQ multiplex PCR, the TCRdb table keeps only in-frame clones and is missing some. Among around 110,000 clones listed, around 85% were seen once. Sequenced here: peripheral blood, sampled on day 0 of MenACWY control vaccination. The receptors stem from an adult in good health. Each CDR3 is given with its conserved first and last residue. A D gene is named only where the DNA matches it firmly. Clone size is given for some rows only: seen once, a few or many times, or a class if the clone is expanded.

CDR3 protein	CDR3 DNA	D gene	V gene	J gene	clone size
CASSLFGKGGPLHF	TGTGCCAGCAGTCTATTCGGGAAGGGGGGACCCCTCCACTTT	NA	TRBV27	TRBJ1-6	few
CASSFVGASYEQYF	TGTGCCAGCAGCTTTGTTGGTGCATCCTACGAGCAGTACTTC	NA	TRBV5-5	TRBJ2-7	once
CASSQFAERGETQYF	TGTGCCAGCAGCCAATTCGCGGAACGGGGAGAGACCCAGTACTTC	NA	TRBV3-1/TRBV3-2	TRBJ2-5	NA
CASSNSGRETQYF	TGTGCCAGCAGCAACTCGGGGCGAGAGACCCAGTACTTC	NA	TRBV21-1	TRBJ2-5	NA
CASSYSGQSNEKLFF	TGTGCCAGCAGTTATTCCGGACAGTCTAATGAAAAACTGTTTTTT	NA	TRBV6-5	TRBJ1-4	NA
CARSLDGSSNQPQHF	TGTGCCAGAAGCTTAGATGGATCTAGCAATCAGCCCCAGCATTTT	NA	TRBV5-3	TRBJ1-5	NA
CASSSGGSPYEQYF	TGTGCCTCCTCTAGCGGGGGCTCCCCATACGAGCAGTACTTC	TRBD2	TRBV24-1	TRBJ2-7	NA
CASSFRPPGAFF	TGTGCCAGCAGCTTTCGTCCTCCGGGAGCTTTCTTT	NA	TRBV11-2	TRBJ1-1	NA
CASSQEPQGAPREKLFF	TGCGCCAGCAGCCAAGAGCCACAGGGGGCCCCTCGTGAAAAACTGTTTTTT	TRBD1	TRBV4-3	TRBJ1-4	few
CASSAGTQNTEAFF	TGCGCCAGCAGCGCGGGGACACAGAACACTGAAGCTTTCTTT	NA	TRBV5-1	TRBJ1-1	NA
CASRTGNSPLHF	TGTGCCAGTCGGACGGGGAATTCACCCCTCCACTTT	NA	TRBV19	TRBJ1-6	NA
CASSTGGDQPQHF	TGTGCCAGCAGCACAGGGGGCGATCAGCCCCAGCATTTT	TRBD1	TRBV11-1	TRBJ1-5	NA
CASSVDHGTEAFF	TGTGCCAGCAGCGTGGATCATGGGACTGAAGCTTTCTTT	NA	TRBV9	TRBJ1-1	NA
CASSPIAGKEETQYF	TGTGCCAGCAGCCCAATAGCGGGGAAGGAAGAGACCCAGTACTTC	TRBD2	TRBV7-2	TRBJ2-5	NA
CASSIVGTQSPYGYTF	TGTGCCAGTAGTATAGTTGGGACCCAATCTCCATATGGCTACACCTTC	NA	TRBV19	TRBJ1-2	once
CASSPQGGRVGETQYF	TGTGCCAGCAGCCCACAGGGCGGACGAGTAGGAGAGACCCAGTACTTC	NA	TRBV7-2	TRBJ2-5	NA
CASSQGGSGGRAFF	TGTGCCAGCAGCCAAGGAGGTTCGGGGGGCCGCGCTTTCTTT	NA	TRBV3-1/TRBV3-2	TRBJ1-1	NA
CASSLDGQRSYNEQFF	TGCGCCAGCAGTCTCGACGGACAGCGCTCCTACAATGAGCAGTTCTTC	NA	TRBV10-1	TRBJ2-1	NA
CASSIKDRTYNEQFF	TGTGCCAGTAGTATAAAAGACAGAACCTACAATGAGCAGTTCTTC	NA	TRBV19	TRBJ2-1	NA